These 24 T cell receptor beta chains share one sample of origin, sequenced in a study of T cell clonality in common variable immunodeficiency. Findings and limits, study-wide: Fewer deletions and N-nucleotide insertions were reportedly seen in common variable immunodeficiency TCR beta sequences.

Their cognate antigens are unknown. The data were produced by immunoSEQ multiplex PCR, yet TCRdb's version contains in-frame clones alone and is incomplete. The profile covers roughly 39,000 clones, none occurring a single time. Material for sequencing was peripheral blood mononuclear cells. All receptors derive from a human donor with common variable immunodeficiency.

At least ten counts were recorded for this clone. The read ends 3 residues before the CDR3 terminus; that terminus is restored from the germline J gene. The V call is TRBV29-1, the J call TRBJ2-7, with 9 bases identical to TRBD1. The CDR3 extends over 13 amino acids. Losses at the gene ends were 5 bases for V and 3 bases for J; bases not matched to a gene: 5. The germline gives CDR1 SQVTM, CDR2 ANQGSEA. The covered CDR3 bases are TGCAGCGTTACCCCGGGACAGGGCTACGAG. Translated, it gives CSVTPGQGYE. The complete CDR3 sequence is CSVTPGQGYEQYF.

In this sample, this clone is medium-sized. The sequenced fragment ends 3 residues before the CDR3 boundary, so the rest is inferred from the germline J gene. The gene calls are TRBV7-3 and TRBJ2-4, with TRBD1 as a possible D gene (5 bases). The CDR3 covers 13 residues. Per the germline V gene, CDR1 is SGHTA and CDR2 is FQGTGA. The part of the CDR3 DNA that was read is TGTGCCAGCAGCTTCTCAGGGCCTACCCAT. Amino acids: CASSFSGPTH. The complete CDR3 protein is CASSFSGPTHQYF.

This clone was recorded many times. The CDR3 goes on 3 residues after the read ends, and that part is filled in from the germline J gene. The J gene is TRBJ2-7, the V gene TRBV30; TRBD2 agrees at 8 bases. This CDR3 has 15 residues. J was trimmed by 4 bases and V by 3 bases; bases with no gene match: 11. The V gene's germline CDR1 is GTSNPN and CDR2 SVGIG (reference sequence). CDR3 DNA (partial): TGTGCCTGGAGAAGGGATAGCGGGACGGGTTACGAG. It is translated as CAWRRDSGTGYE. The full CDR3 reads CAWRRDSGTGYEQYF.

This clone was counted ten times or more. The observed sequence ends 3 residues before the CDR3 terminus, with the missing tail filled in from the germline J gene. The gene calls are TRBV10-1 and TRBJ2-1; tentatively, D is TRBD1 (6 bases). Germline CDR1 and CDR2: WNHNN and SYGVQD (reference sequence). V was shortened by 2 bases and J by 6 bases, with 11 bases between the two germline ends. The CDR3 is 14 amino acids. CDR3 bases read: TGCGCCAGCAGTGAGGTCCAGGGGATCAATGAG. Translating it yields CASSEVQGINE. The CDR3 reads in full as CASSEVQGINEQFF.

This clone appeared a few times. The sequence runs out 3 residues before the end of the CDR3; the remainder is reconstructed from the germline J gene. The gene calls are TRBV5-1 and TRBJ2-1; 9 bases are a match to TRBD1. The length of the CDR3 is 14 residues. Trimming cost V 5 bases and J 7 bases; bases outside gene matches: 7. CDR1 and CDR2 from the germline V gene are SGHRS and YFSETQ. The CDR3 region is CASSPRDRVNEQFF. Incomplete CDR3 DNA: TGCGCCAGCAGTCCCCGGGACAGGGTAAATGAG.

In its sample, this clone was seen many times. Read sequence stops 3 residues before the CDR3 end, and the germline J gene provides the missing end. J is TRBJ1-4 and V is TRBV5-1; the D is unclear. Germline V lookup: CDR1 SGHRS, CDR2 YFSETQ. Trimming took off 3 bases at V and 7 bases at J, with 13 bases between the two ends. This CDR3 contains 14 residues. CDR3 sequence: CASSSGNEGEKLFF. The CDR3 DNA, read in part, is TGCGCCAGCAGCTCGGGGAACGAGGGTGAAAAA.

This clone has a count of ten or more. The DNA read from the CDR3 is TGTGCCAGCAGCTTGGGAGGGGCCGACTTCCCCGAG. Its translation is CASSLGGADFPE. The entire CDR3 sequence reads CASSLGGADFPEQYF. The chain is built from TRBV5-4 and TRBJ2-7; D might be TRBD1 or TRBD2, each matching 5 bases. The CDR3 end is not reached by the read, which stops 3 residues before it; the germline J gene fills it in. Looked up from germline, CDR1 is SGHNT and CDR2 is YYREEE (reference sequence). The CDR3 covers 15 residues. Trimming stripped 0 bases from V and 6 bases from J, with 16 bases between.

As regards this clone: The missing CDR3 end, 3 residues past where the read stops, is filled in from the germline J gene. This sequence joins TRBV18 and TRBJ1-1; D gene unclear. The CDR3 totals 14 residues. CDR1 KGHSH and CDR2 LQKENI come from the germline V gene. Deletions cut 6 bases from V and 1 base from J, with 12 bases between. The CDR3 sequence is CASSSDKKNTEAFF. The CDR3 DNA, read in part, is TGTGCCAGCTCGTCCGACAAGAAGAACACTGAA. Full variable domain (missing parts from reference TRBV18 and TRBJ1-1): NAGVMQNPRHLVRRRGQEARLRCSPMKGHSHVYWYRQLPEEGLKFMVYLQKENIIDESGMPKERFSAEFPKEGPSILRIQQVVRGDSAAYFCASSSDKKNTEAFFGQGTRLTVV.

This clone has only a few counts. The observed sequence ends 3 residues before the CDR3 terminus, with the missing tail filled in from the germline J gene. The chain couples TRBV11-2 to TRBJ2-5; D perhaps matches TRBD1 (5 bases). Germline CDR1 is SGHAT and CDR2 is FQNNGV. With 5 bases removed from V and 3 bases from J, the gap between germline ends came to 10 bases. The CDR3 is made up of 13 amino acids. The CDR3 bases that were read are TGTGCCAGCAGCGTAGGGGCAGAAGAGACC. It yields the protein CASSVGAEET. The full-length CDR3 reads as CASSVGAEETQYF.

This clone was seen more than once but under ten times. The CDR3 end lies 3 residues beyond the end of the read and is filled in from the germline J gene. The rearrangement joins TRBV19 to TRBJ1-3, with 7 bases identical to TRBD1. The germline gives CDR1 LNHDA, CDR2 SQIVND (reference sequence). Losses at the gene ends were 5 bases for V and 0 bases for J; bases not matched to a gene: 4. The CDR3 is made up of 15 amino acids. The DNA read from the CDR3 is TGTGCCAGTAGTCCGAGACAGGGCTCTGGAAACACC. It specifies CASSPRQGSGNT. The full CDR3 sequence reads CASSPRQGSGNTIYF.

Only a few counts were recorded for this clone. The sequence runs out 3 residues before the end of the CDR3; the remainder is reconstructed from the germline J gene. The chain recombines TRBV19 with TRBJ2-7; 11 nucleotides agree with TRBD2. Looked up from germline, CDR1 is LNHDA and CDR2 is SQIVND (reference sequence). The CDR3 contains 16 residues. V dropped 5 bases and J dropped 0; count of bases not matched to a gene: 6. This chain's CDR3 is CASSERLAGTSYEQYF. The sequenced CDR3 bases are TGTGCCAGTAGTGAAAGACTAGCGGGGACCTCCTACGAG. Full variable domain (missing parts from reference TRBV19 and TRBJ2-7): DGGITQSPKYLFRKEGQNVTLSCEQNLNHDAMYWYRQDPGQGLRLIYYSQIVNDFQKGDIAEGYSVSREKKESFPLTVTSAQKNPTAFYLCASSERLAGTSYEQYFGPGTRLTVT.

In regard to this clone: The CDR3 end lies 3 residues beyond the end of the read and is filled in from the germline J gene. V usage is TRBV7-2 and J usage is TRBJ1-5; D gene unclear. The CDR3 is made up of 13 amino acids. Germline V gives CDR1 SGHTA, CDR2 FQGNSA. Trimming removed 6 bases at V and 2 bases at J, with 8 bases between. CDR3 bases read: TGTGCCAGCAGGACTTCCCGCAATCAGCCC. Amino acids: CASRTSRNQP. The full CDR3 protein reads CASRTSRNQPQHF.

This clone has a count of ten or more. Partial CDR3 DNA: TGCGCCAGCAGCTTGGCCCCTAGCGGGGTTTACGAG. This encodes CASSLAPSGVYE. The full CDR3 is CASSLAPSGVYEQYF. The chain combines TRBV5-1 with TRBJ2-7; 9 bases agree with TRBD2. The read ends 3 residues before the CDR3 terminus; that terminus is restored from the germline J gene. Germline CDR1 SGHRS, CDR2 YFSETQ. The CDR3 consists of 15 residues. V lost 0 bases, J lost 4 bases, and 5 bases stayed unmatched.

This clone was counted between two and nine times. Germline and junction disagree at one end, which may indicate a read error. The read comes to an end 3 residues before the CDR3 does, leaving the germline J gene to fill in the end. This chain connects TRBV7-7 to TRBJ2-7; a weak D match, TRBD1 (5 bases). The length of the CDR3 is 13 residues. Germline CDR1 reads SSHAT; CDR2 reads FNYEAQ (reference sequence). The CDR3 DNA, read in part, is TGTGCTAGCAGCAAGGCAGGGTCCTACGAG. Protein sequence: CASSKAGSYE. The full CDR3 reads CASSKAGSYEQYF.

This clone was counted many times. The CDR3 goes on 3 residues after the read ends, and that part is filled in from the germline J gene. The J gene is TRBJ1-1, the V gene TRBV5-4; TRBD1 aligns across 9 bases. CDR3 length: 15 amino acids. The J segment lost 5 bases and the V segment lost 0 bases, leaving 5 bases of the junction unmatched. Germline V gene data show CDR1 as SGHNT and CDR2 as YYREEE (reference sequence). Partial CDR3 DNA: TGTGCCAGCAGCTTGGCCGGGACAGGGAGGACTGAA. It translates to CASSLAGTGRTE. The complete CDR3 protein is CASSLAGTGRTEAFF.

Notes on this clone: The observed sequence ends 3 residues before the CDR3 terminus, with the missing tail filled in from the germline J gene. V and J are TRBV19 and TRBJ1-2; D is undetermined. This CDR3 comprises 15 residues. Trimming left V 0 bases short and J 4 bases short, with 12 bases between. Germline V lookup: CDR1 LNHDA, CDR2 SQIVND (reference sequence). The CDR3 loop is CASSIDPSAGYGYTF. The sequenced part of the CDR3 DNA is TGTGCCAGTAGTATAGATCCCTCGGCAGGCTATGGC. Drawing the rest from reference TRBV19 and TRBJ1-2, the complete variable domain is DGGITQSPKYLFRKEGQNVTLSCEQNLNHDAMYWYRQDPGQGLRLIYYSQIVNDFQKGDIAEGYSVSREKKESFPLTVTSAQKNPTAFYLCASSIDPSAGYGYTFGSGTRLTVV.

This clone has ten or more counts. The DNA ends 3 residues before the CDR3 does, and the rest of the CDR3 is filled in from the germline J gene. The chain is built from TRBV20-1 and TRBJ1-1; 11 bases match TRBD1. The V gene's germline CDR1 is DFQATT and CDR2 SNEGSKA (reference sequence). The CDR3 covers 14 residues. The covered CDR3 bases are TGCAGTGCTAGAGCCACGGGACAGGGGGTTTGG. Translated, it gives CSARATGQGVW. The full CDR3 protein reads CSARATGQGVWAFF.

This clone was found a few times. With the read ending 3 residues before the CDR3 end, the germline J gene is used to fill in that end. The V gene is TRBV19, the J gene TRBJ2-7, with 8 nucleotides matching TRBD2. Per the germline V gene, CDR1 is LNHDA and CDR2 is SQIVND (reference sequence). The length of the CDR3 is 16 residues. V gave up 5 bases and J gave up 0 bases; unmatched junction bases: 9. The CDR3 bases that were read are TGTGCCAGTAGTGCCAGGCAGAGCGGGGGCTCCTACGAG. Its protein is CASSARQSGGSYE. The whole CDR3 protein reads CASSARQSGGSYEQYF.

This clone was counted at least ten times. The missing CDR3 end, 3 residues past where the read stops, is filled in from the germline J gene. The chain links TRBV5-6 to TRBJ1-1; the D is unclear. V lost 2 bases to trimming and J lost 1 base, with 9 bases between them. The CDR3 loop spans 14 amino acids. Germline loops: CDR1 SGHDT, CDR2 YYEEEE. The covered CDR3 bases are TGTGCCAGCAGCTTTGGGCAGTCGAACACTGAA. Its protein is CASSFGQSNTE. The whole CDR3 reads CASSFGQSNTEAFF.

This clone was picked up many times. This chain's CDR3 is CASSHAGDSYEQYF. CDR3 DNA (partial): TGCGCCAGCAGCCATGCAGGAGACTCCTACGAG. The chain combines TRBV4-1 with TRBJ2-7; D call uncertain. The missing CDR3 end, 3 residues past where the read stops, is filled in from the germline J gene. CDR1 MGHRA and CDR2 YSYEKL come from the germline V gene. The CDR3 runs 14 residues. Trimming took 3 bases from V and 0 from J, leaving 9 bases between them.

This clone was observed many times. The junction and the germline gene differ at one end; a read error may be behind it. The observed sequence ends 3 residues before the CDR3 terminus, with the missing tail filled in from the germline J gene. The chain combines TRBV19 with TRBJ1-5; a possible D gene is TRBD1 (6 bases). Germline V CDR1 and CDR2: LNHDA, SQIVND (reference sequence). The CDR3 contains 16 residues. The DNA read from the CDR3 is TGTGCCTCTACCCCGGGTCGGAAACAGGGCAATCGGCCC. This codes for CASTPGRKQGNRP. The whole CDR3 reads CASTPGRKQGNRPQHF.

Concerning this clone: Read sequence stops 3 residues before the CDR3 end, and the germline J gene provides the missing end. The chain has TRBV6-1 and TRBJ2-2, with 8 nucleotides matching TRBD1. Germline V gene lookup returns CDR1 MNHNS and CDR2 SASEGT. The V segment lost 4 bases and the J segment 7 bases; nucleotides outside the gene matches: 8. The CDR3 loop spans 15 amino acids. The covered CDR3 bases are TGTGCCAGCAGTGCACAGGGGGAAGTTGGCGGGGAG. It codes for CASSAQGEVGGE. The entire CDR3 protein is CASSAQGEVGGELFF.

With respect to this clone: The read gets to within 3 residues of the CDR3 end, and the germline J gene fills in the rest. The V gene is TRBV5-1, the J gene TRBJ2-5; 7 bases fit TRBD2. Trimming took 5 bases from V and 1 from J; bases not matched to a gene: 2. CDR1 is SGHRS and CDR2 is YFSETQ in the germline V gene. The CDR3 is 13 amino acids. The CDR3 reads CASSASGQETQYF. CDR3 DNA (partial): TGCGCCAGCAGTGCTAGCGGCCAAGAGACC.

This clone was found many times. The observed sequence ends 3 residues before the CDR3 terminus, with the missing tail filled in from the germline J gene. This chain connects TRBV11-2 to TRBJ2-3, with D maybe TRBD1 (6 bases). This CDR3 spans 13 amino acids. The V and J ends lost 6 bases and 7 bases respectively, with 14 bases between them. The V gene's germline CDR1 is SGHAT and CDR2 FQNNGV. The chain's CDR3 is CASRSYRENTQYF. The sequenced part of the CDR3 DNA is TGTGCCAGCAGATCATACAGGGAAAATACG.